This TCR beta chain was captured by sequencing in a study of breast tumors, draining lymph nodes, adjacent tissues. The lymph nodes were axillary draining lymph nodes from breast cancer patients. This clonotype was found many times. Germline V gene data show CDR1 as SGHTA and CDR2 as FQGNSA. This CDR3 contains 14 residues. Trimming cost V 1 base and J 8 bases, with 14 bases left between them. A single record per CDR3 protein comes from TCRdb applying MiXCR to the multiplex PCR reads. This table holds 83,000 or so distinct CDR3 sequences, about 21% found once. The specimen was axillary lymph node tissue. The source is a female donor with breast cancer. Some clones in this sample may be carry-over from other donors' samples. This rearrangement joins TRBV7-2 to TRBJ1-2, with D unresolved. In DNA, the CDR3 is TGTGCCAGCAGCTTAGGAGACCGGAGAGGGGGCTACACCTTC. Translating gives CASSLGDRRGGYTF.